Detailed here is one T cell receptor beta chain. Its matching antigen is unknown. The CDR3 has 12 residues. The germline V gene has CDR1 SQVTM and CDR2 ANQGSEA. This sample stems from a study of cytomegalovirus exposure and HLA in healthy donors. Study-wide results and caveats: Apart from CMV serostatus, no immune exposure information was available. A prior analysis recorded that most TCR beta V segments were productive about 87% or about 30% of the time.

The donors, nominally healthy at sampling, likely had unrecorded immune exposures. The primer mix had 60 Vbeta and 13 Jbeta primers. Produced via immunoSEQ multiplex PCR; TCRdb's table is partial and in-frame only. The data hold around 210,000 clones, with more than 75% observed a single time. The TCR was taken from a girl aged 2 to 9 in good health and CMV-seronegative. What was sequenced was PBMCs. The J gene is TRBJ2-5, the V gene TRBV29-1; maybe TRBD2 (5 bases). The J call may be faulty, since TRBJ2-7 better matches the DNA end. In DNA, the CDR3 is TGCAGCGTTGAAATCGGGGACTACGAGCAGTACTTC. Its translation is CSVEIGDYEQYF.